The TCR beta chain under discussion was sequenced for a study of T cell clonality in common variable immunodeficiency. This clone was recorded at least ten times. What it binds is not known. From the germline J gene comes the end of the CDR3, since the read stops 3 residues before it. Some clones are missing from TCRdb's copy, which holds only in-frame ones; the method was immunoSEQ multiplex PCR. Sampling found about 16,000 clones, none seen once. This CDR3 comprises 13 residues. Germline V gene sequence: CDR1 LNHDA, CDR2 SQIVND (reference sequence). With 6 bases clipped from V and 9 bases from J, the junction kept 4 bases outside the gene matches. General study points: The cause of increased CVID clonality remains unclear without subpopulation sequencing. Links between repertoire features and CVID complications were heterogeneity-limited. In common variable immunodeficiency, TCR beta chains reportedly carried fewer deletions and N-nucleotide insertions. Fewer TCRbeta clones were shared among CVID subjects than controls.

No CVID subject was ill or on immunomodulatory drugs when sampled. The sequenced sample was peripheral blood mononuclear cells. The TCR was taken from a human donor with common variable immunodeficiency. The chain employs TRBV19 and TRBJ1-6; the match to TRBD1 covers 8 bases. The CDR3 DNA, read in part, is TGTGCCAGTAGCAGGGGGCATGGTTCACCC. Its protein product is CASSRGHGSP. The full CDR3 is CASSRGHGSPLHF.